This TCR beta chain was sequenced in a study of control samples from healthy donors and cancer patients. CDR1 and CDR2 from the germline V gene are SGHTA and FQGNSA. The V and J ends lost 1 base and 3 bases respectively, with 13 bases between them. The CDR3 is 15 residues long. The assay was immunoSEQ multiplex PCR, and TCRdb's table has in-frame clones only and misses some. The sample consists of around 89,000 clones, approximately 78% of them appearing once. J is TRBJ2-7 and V is TRBV7-2, with a possible D match to TRBD2 (6 bases). The source of this sequence is a woman aged 60 to 75 in good health. Sequencing input: blood. The CDR3 here is CASSLGGGTYYEQYF. The CDR3 DNA reads as TGTGCCAGCAGCTTAGGTGGGGGGACTTACTACGAGCAGTACTTC.